This entry lists 7 T cell receptor beta chains sequenced from one sample in a study of T cells in Graves' hyperthyroidism and ophthalmopathy. TCR beta CDR3 sequences were amplified from RNA transcripts. The HTBI primer set served for first-round RT-PCR of the TCR CDR3. TCRdb re-called the multiplex PCR reads through MiXCR, storing one row per CDR3 protein. The table lists 650,000 to 700,000 distinct CDR3 sequences, roughly 17% of them singletons. Sequencing input: blood. The receptor source for this set is a man aged 50-59 years with Graves' hyperthyroidism.

There are many counts of this clonotype. V gene TRBV12-3 or TRBV12-4 combines with J gene TRBJ1-2; no clear D. Trimming cost V 1 base and J 5 bases, with 11 bases left between them. The CDR3 loop spans 14 amino acids. The CDR3 sequence is CASSLGRAYYGYTF. CDR3 DNA sequence: TGTGCCAGCAGTTTAGGACGGGCCTATTATGGCTACACCTTC.

This chain connects TRBV28 to TRBJ2-7; a weak D match, TRBD1 (6 bases). The CDR3 length is 15 residues. Per germline, CDR1 MDHEN and CDR2 SYDVKM. Trimming took off 5 bases at V and 7 bases at J, with 21 bases between the two ends. The CDR3 is CASSTSTGKIGEQYF. In DNA form, the CDR3 reads TGTGCCAGCAGTACTTCAACAGGGAAGATAGGGGAGCAGTACTTC.

This clonotype showed up many times. The chain is built from TRBV7-9 and TRBJ2-1, with TRBD1 matching over 8 bases. Trimming cost V 5 bases and J 8 bases; bases outside gene matches: 8. The germline CDR1 and CDR2 sequences are SEHNR and FQNEAQ (reference sequence). This CDR3 has 14 amino acids. The CDR3 DNA reads as TGTGCCAGCAGCCGACAGGGGACAGGTGATGAGCAGTTCTTC. Translated, it gives CASSRQGTGDEQFF.

The chain joins TRBV7-2 to TRBJ2-7; 9 nucleotides match TRBD2. The CDR3 runs to 15 residues. Germline V gene data show CDR1 as SGHTA and CDR2 as FQGNSA. The V gene end was trimmed by 4 bases and the J gene end by 3 bases; junction bases not matched to a gene: 7. CDR3 sequence: CASSSAGLANYEQYF. The CDR3 nucleotides are TGTGCCAGCAGCTCGGCGGGACTAGCCAACTACGAGCAGTACTTC. Full variable domain (outside the CDR3, taken from reference TRBV7-2 and TRBJ2-7): GAGVSQSPSNKVTEKGKDVELRCDPISGHTALYWYRQSLGQGLEFLIYFQGNSAPDKSGLPSDRFSAERTGGSVSTLTIQRTQQEDSAVYLCASSSAGLANYEQYFGPGTRLTVT.

The rearrangement joins TRBV29-1 to TRBJ2-5; tentative D call: TRBD2 (7 bases). The CDR3 runs to 15 residues. CDR1 is SQVTM and CDR2 is ANQGSEA in the germline V gene. With 0 bases removed from V and 1 base from J, the gap between germline ends came to 12 bases. CDR3 coding DNA: TGCAGCGTTGAAGATGGGAGGGGGACCCAAGAGACCCAGTACTTC. It is translated as CSVEDGRGTQETQYF.

Ten or more counts support this clonotype. The V gene is TRBV28, the J gene TRBJ2-7; D possibly corresponds to TRBD1 (6 bases). This CDR3 comprises 14 residues. Trimming pared 5 bases from V and 1 base from J, leaving 12 bases between. Germline V lookup: CDR1 MDHEN, CDR2 SYDVKM. The CDR3 DNA sequence: TGTGCCAGCAGTGTCCGACAGGAATCCTACGAGCAGTACTTC. Translating it yields CASSVRQESYEQYF.

Details on this clonotype: A much larger clone lies one base from this, so it may be a read error. The CDR3 does not close with the conserved phenylalanine or tryptophan, likely indicating a read error. The J gene is TRBJ1-5, the V gene TRBV19; TRBD1 might be the D (6 bases). The germline CDR1 and CDR2 sequences are LNHDA and SQIVND (reference sequence). Trimming took off 5 bases at V and 2 bases at J, with 10 bases between the two ends. The CDR3 sequence is 14 residues long. The CDR3 loop is CASSGQSGNQPQHL. Here the CDR3 DNA reads TGTGCCAGTAGTGGACAGAGTGGCAATCAGCCCCAGCATCTT.